This T cell receptor beta chain was sequenced during a study of T cell repertoires in cytomegalovirus infection. Study-level information: Public TCR beta signatures provided an indication of both CMV infection and a matching HLA type.

A single record per CDR3 protein comes from TCRdb applying MiXCR to the reads. The sample shows hundreds of thousands of distinct CDR3 sequences, roughly a third of them seen only once. For this clonotype: A much larger clone lies one base from this, so it may be a read error. This CDR3 is missing its conserved last phenylalanine or tryptophan, likely due to a read error.

CDR3 size: 14 residues. The V end lost 4 bases, the J end lost 5 bases, and 12 bases lay between the germline ends. The germline CDR1 and CDR2 sequences are SGHTA and FQGNSA. Sequencing was performed on PBMCs. The chain links TRBV7-2 to TRBJ1-5; D remains unclear. The TCR originated in a human donor in good health (CMV status not recorded). Some clones in this sample may be carry-over from other donors' samples. This CDR3 reads CASSSEGSYQPQHY. CDR3 DNA: TGTGCCAGCAGCTCAGAAGGCAGTTATCAGCCCCAGCATTAT.